This is a list of T cell receptor beta chains from one sample in a study of molecular identifiers for immune sequencing clone quantification. Using its own MiXCR run on the PCR reads, TCRdb lists one record per CDR3 protein. This table holds more than 550,000 distinct CDR3 sequences, over 25% found once. The sequenced sample consisted of naive CD8+ T cells from blood, with Jurkat cell RNA spiked in. The receptor source for this set is a human donor in good health. Some libraries in this study had Jurkat cell RNA spiked in. Each CDR3 is given with its conserved first and last residue. D genes are given only for firm matches. Part of the rows lack a size; the others show once, few, many or a class for expanded clones.

v_gene,abundance,d_gene,j_gene,CDR3nt,CDR3aa
TRBV14,-,-,TRBJ2-1,TGTGCCAGCAGCCAGAATGACAGGAACTACAATGAGCAGTTCTTC,CASSQNDRNYNEQFF
TRBV20-1,few,TRBD1,TRBJ2-1,TGCAGTGCTAGCTTTTACAGGGGTAATGAGCAGTTCTTC,CSASFYRGNEQFF
TRBV7-9,-,-,TRBJ2-5,TGTGCCAGCAGCTTCGGACAGATTCAAGCGACCCAGTACTTC,CASSFGQIQATQYF
TRBV25-1,few,TRBD1,TRBJ1-1,TGTGCCAGCAGTGACCACCCCGGGACAGGGGACACTGAAGCTTTCTTT,CASSDHPGTGDTEAFF
TRBV21-1,-,-,TRBJ2-2,TGTGCCAGCAGCAAATCACAAAGCCGGGGTTCGGGGCGCGCCGGGGAGCTGTTTTTT,CASSKSQSRGSGRAGELFF
TRBV2,-,-,TRBJ2-7,TGTGCCAGCATCCAAAGGGTGGGGGACGACCCCCGGGACGAGCAGTACTTC,CASIQRVGDDPRDEQYF
TRBV4-2,-,-,TRBJ1-6,TGTGCCAGCAGCCAAGTGGATAATTCACCCCTCCACTTT,CASSQVDNSPLHF
TRBV4-1,few,-,TRBJ1-3,TGCGCCAGCAGCCAGGGACGGTACTCTGGAAACACCATATATTTT,CASSQGRYSGNTIYF
TRBV7-9,-,-,TRBJ2-7,TGTGCCAGCAGCTTAATCGCACACCAATCCTACGAGCAGTACTTC,CASSLIAHQSYEQYF
TRBV10-2,few,-,TRBJ1-2,TGCGCCAGCAAGTCACCAAACTATAAAGATGGCTACACCTTC,CASKSPNYKDGYTF
TRBV7-2,many,-,TRBJ2-3,TGTGCCAGCAGCTCACCCGCGCTAGCGATGGGGGATACGCAGTATTTT,CASSSPALAMGDTQYF